Listed below are T cell receptor beta chains from one sample, sequenced in a study of T cells in Graves' hyperthyroidism and ophthalmopathy. MiXCR, applied by TCRdb to the multiplex PCR reads, yields one record per CDR3 protein. The sample includes about 610,000 distinct CDR3 sequences, about 43% of them seen just once. The sequencing sample was made of peripheral blood or thyroid tissue (not recorded which). These receptors were collected from a woman aged 18-29 years with Graves' hyperthyroidism. The CDR3 runs from the conserved cysteine through the conserved F or W. A D gene is named only where the DNA matches it firmly. A row's size may be missing; if present it is once, few, many or a size class.

V gene: TRBV5-1
J gene: TRBJ1-6
clone size: NA
D gene: TRBD1
CDR3 protein: CASSTGTEPRKKYSPLHF
CDR3 DNA: TGCGCCAGCAGCACCGGGACAGAGCCGAGAAAAAAATATTCACCCCTCCACTTT

V gene: TRBV12-5
J gene: TRBJ1-2
clone size: many
D gene: NA
CDR3 protein: CASGLVRRGGDYGYTF
CDR3 DNA: TGTGCTAGTGGTTTGGTCCGTCGTGGAGGAGATTATGGCTACACCTTC

V gene: TRBV3-1
J gene: TRBJ2-7
clone size: few
D gene: TRBD2
CDR3 protein: CASSRRGTSGISYEQYF
CDR3 DNA: TGTGCCAGCAGCCGAAGAGGGACTAGCGGGATCTCCTACGAGCAGTACTTC

V gene: TRBV29-1
J gene: TRBJ1-1
clone size: NA
D gene: TRBD1
CDR3 protein: CSVEGQGGVAFF
CDR3 DNA: TGCAGCGTTGAAGGACAGGGTGGGGTAGCTTTCTTT

V gene: TRBV5-1
J gene: TRBJ2-7
clone size: many
D gene: NA
CDR3 protein: CASSLVDRTYEQYF
CDR3 DNA: TGCGCCAGCAGCTTGGTAGACAGGACCTACGAGCAGTACTTC

V gene: TRBV20-1
J gene: TRBJ1-2
clone size: many
D gene: NA
CDR3 protein: CSARAPRSSNYGYTF
CDR3 DNA: TGCAGTGCTAGGGCCCCGCGATCCTCAAACTATGGCTACACCTTC

V gene: TRBV9
J gene: TRBJ2-1
clone size: NA
D gene: NA
CDR3 protein: CASSVAVRGSGNEQFF
CDR3 DNA: TGTGCCAGCAGCGTAGCGGTCAGGGGATCAGGCAATGAGCAGTTCTTC

V gene: TRBV29-1
J gene: TRBJ2-3
clone size: few
D gene: TRBD1
CDR3 protein: CSVEEPGDRVDTQYF
CDR3 DNA: TGCAGCGTTGAAGAGCCCGGGGACAGGGTTGATACGCAGTATTTT

V gene: TRBV15
J gene: TRBJ2-5
clone size: NA
D gene: TRBD1
CDR3 protein: CATSRAYPRQGMETQYF
CDR3 DNA: TGTGCCACCAGCAGAGCCTATCCGCGACAGGGGATGGAGACCCAGTACTTC

V gene: TRBV7-9
J gene: TRBJ2-2
clone size: NA
D gene: NA
CDR3 protein: CASSPPETANTGELFF
CDR3 DNA: TGTGCCAGCTCACCACCGGAGACCGCGAACACCGGGGAGCTGTTTTTT

V gene: TRBV3-1
J gene: TRBJ1-2
clone size: many
D gene: NA
CDR3 protein: CASSQDTGYGYTF
CDR3 DNA: TGTGCCAGCAGCCAAGATACCGGGTACGGCTACACCTTC

V gene: TRBV11-2
J gene: TRBJ1-1
clone size: many
D gene: NA
CDR3 protein: CASSSLIGGMNTEAFF
CDR3 DNA: TGTGCCAGCAGCTCCCTTATAGGAGGGATGAACACTGAAGCTTTCTTT

V gene: TRBV20-1
J gene: TRBJ2-2
clone size: many
D gene: TRBD1
CDR3 protein: CSARDWETGYTGELFF
CDR3 DNA: TGCAGTGCTAGAGATTGGGAGACAGGGTACACCGGGGAGCTGTTTTTT

V gene: TRBV7-2
J gene: TRBJ1-5
clone size: many
D gene: TRBD1
CDR3 protein: CASSLSGTGGQPQHF
CDR3 DNA: TGTGCCAGCAGCCTTTCCGGGACAGGGGGACAGCCCCAGCATTTT

V gene: TRBV5-1
J gene: TRBJ2-2
clone size: NA
D gene: NA
CDR3 protein: CASSLDDGQTGELFF
CDR3 DNA: TGCGCCAGCAGCTTGGATGACGGGCAAACCGGGGAGCTGTTTTTT

V gene: TRBV19
J gene: TRBJ2-2
clone size: many
D gene: TRBD1
CDR3 protein: CASRHYGTGVTGELFF
CDR3 DNA: TGTGCCAGTAGACACTATGGGACAGGGGTCACCGGGGAGCTGTTTTTT

V gene: TRBV7-6
J gene: TRBJ2-5
clone size: many
D gene: NA
CDR3 protein: CASLGEETQYF
CDR3 DNA: TGTGCCAGCCTTGGTGAAGAGACCCAGTACTTC

V gene: TRBV9
J gene: TRBJ2-3
clone size: NA
D gene: TRBD2
CDR3 protein: CASSVGLAGPDTQYF
CDR3 DNA: TGCGCCAGCAGCGTGGGACTAGCGGGACCAGATACGCAGTATTTT

V gene: TRBV7-8
J gene: TRBJ2-1
clone size: NA
D gene: NA
CDR3 protein: CASSLGTYYNEQFF
CDR3 DNA: TGTGCCAGCAGCTTGGGGACATACTACAATGAGCAGTTCTTC

V gene: TRBV24-1
J gene: TRBJ1-2
clone size: NA
D gene: NA
CDR3 protein: CATSDTLRNEQFFGYGYTF
CDR3 DNA: NA

V gene: TRBV7-9
J gene: TRBJ2-7
clone size: many
D gene: NA
CDR3 protein: CASSPPEGSSYEQYF
CDR3 DNA: TGTGCCAGCAGCCCCCCCGAGGGTAGCTCCTACGAGCAGTACTTC

V gene: TRBV20-1
J gene: TRBJ1-5
clone size: many
D gene: NA
CDR3 protein: CSARASVSGVHQPQHF
CDR3 DNA: TGCAGTGCTAGAGCTAGTGTTTCAGGGGTTCATCAGCCCCAGCATTTT